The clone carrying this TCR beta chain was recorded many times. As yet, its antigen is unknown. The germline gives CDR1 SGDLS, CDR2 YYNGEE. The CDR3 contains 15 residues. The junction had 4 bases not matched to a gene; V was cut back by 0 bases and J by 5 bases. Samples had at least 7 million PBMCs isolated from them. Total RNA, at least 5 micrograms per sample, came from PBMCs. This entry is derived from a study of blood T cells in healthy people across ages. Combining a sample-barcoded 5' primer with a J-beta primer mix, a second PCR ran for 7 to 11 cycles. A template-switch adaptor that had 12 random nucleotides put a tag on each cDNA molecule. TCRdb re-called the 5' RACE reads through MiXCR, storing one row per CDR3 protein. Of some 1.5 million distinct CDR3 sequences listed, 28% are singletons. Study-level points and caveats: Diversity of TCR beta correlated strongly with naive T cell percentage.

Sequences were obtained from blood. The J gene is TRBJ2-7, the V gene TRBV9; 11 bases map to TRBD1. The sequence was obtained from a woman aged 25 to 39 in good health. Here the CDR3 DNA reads TGTGCCAGCAGCGTAGAGGGACAGGGGGTAGACGAGCAGTACTTC. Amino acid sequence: CASSVEGQGVDEQYF.